One sample yielded the 7 T cell receptor beta chains listed below, sequenced in a study of T cell repertoires in cytomegalovirus infection. TCRdb processed the reads anew with MiXCR; each CDR3 protein has one entry. The repertoire holds around 230,000 distinct CDR3 sequences, with around 6.6% as singletons. Sequenced: PBMCs. The receptors were sampled from a human donor in good health (CMV status not recorded). Some clones in this sample may be carry-over from other donors' samples.

This sequence joins TRBV15 and TRBJ2-7, with a possible D match to TRBD1 (6 bases). CDR3 length: 15 amino acids. Deletions cut 3 bases from V and 4 bases from J, with 16 bases between. Germline-derived CDR1 and CDR2 are LNHNV and YYDKDF (reference sequence). CDR3: CATSSPDRNEYEQYF. For the CDR3, the DNA is TGTGCCACCAGCAGCCCTGACAGGAACGAGTACGAGCAGTACTTC. Full variable domain (rest looked up from reference TRBV15 and TRBJ2-7): DAMVIQNPRYQVTQFGKPVTLSCSQTLNHNVMYWYQQKSSQAPKLLFHYYDKDFNNEADTPDNFQSRRPNTSFCFLDIRSPGLGDTAMYLCATSSPDRNEYEQYFGPGTRLTVT.

The V gene is TRBV29-1, the J gene TRBJ2-2; possibly TRBD2 for D (5 bases). CDR1 and CDR2 (germline): SQVTM, ANQGSEA. CDR3 size: 14 residues. Trimming removed 4 bases at V and 4 bases at J, with 13 bases between. CDR3 sequence reads: CSVVSLAGTGELFF. CDR3 DNA sequence: TGCAGCGTTGTAAGTCTAGCCGGCACCGGGGAGCTGTTTTTT.

This clonotype was detected ten times or more. This rearrangement joins TRBV7-9 to TRBJ1-1; D is undetermined. CDR1 is SEHNR and CDR2 is FQNEAQ in the germline V gene (reference sequence). The CDR3 spans 13 residues. The V and J ends lost 3 bases and 0 bases respectively, with 5 bases between them. As DNA, the CDR3 is TGTGCCAGCAGCTTTAGCCTGAACACTGAAGCTTTCTTT. It encodes CASSFSLNTEAFF.

This clonotype was picked up many times. The CDR3 loop reads CASSLAGDGYEQYF. The CDR3, as DNA: TGTGCCAGCAGCTTAGCGGGGGATGGTTACGAGCAGTACTTC. The genes are TRBV7-6 and TRBJ2-7; either TRBD1 or TRBD2 may supply D (5 bases each). Germline loops: CDR1 SGHVS, CDR2 FNYEAQ. V was pared by 0 bases and J by 4 bases, with 10 bases between. The CDR3 consists of 14 residues.

This clonotype was found many times. The chain carries TRBV12-3 or TRBV12-4 and TRBJ1-4, with D hard to call. Trimming shortened V by 5 bases and J by 3 bases, and 13 bases separated the two germline ends. This CDR3 comprises 15 residues. This CDR3 reads CASSPRRSPNEKLFF. The CDR3 DNA reads TGTGCCAGCAGTCCTCGACGGAGCCCTAATGAAAAACTGTTTTTT.

At least ten counts were recorded for this clonotype. The V call is TRBV5-6, the J call TRBJ1-5; 9 bases are shared with TRBD1. Germline CDR1 is SGHDT and CDR2 is YYEEEE. Losses at the gene ends were 3 bases for V and 10 bases for J; bases not matched to a gene: 5. The CDR3 runs 13 residues. The CDR3 DNA is TGTGCCAGCAGCTCACAGGGGGCGAAACCCCAGCATTTT. Its protein is CASSSQGAKPQHF. The variable domain in full, with the rest retrieved from reference TRBV5-6 and TRBJ1-5, is DAGVTQSPTHLIKTRGQQVTLRCSPKSGHDTVSWYQQALGQGPQFIFQYYEEEERQRGNFPDRFSGHQFPNYSSELNVNALLLGDSALYLCASSSQGAKPQHFGDGTRLSIL.

This clonotype was picked up many times. The rearrangement links TRBV7-2 to TRBJ1-2; D unresolved. V was shortened by 4 bases and J by 2 bases, with 14 bases between the two germline ends. Germline CDR1 SGHTA, CDR2 FQGNSA. This CDR3 is 15 amino acids long. The CDR3 DNA is TGTGCCAGCAGCTCCCCCCGGGGTGGGAACTATGGCTACACCTTC. Its translation: CASSSPRGGNYGYTF.